The 26 T cell receptor beta chains given below trace back to one sample, sequenced in a study of T-cell memory formation after mild COVID-19 (dated by TCRdb to about 2021). To prepare the library, 5' RACE was applied. Data came from an Illumina NovaSeq 6000. TCRdb itself trimmed the public reads at Q25 with fastp, ran MiXCR and retained productive beta chains. Entries are consolidated by CDR3 protein sequence, retaining the most common genes and DNA. The sample data list 550,000 to 700,000 distinct CDR3 sequences, and 15% to 20% of these were observed just once. Clones ranked in the top ten supply less than 10% of the sample. The sequencing input was PBMCs or a T cell subset sorted from them (not recorded which). Source of these receptors: an adult woman who had mild COVID-19 (a few samples of this study predate the infection). The sample titles of this study are shuffled in the database, so cell type and time point are left out; the donor was told from shared clones.

This clonotype was picked up many times. The V gene is TRBV6-5, the J gene TRBJ1-1; perhaps TRBD1 as D (5 bases). CDR3 length: 13 amino acids. The V gene lost 2 bases and the J gene lost 1 base, with 5 bases spanning the gap. In germline, CDR1 is MNHEY, CDR2 SVGAGI. CDR3 in amino acids: CASSYGGNTEAFF. CDR3 in DNA: TGTGCCAGCAGTTACGGGGGGAACACTGAAGCTTTCTTT.

In its sample, this clonotype was seen a few times. CDR3 coding DNA: TGCGCCAGCAGCCCTACGGGGGGGGCCAACGTCCTGACTTTC. This sequence encodes CASSPTGGANVLTF. The chain employs TRBV5-1 and TRBJ2-6; D is perhaps TRBD2 (5 bases). The CDR3 has 14 amino acids. The V end lost 4 bases, the J end lost 4 bases, and 9 bases lay between the germline ends. CDR1 SGHRS and CDR2 YFSETQ come from the germline V gene.

The chain couples TRBV7-2 to TRBJ2-3; D is ambiguous. The germline gives CDR1 SGHTA, CDR2 FQGNSA. With 5 bases removed from V and 4 bases from J, the gap between germline ends came to 7 bases. This CDR3 contains 12 residues. The DNA of the CDR3 is TGTGCCAGCAGCCGTAGAGCAGATACGCAGTATTTT. Amino acids: CASSRRADTQYF.

Only a few counts were recorded for this clonotype. The rearrangement uses TRBV5-1 and TRBJ2-1, with D possibly being TRBD2 (5 bases). V was shortened by 0 bases and J by 7 bases, with 14 bases between the two germline ends. This CDR3 comprises 15 residues. Germline lookup yields CDR1 SGHRS and CDR2 YFSETQ. CDR3 coding DNA: TGCGCCAGCAGCTTGGTAGGAGGAGTCGGGAATGAGCAGTTCTTC. Protein: CASSLVGGVGNEQFF. The variable domain in full, completed from reference TRBV5-1 and TRBJ2-1, reads KAGVTQTPRYLIKTRGQQVTLSCSPISGHRSVSWYQQTPGQGLQFLFEYFSETQRNKGNFPGRFSGRQFSNSRSEMNVSTLELGDSALYLCASSLVGGVGNEQFFGPGTRLTVL.

The rearrangement uses TRBV7-9 and TRBJ2-3; TRBD1 matches 8 bases. Per germline, CDR1 SEHNR and CDR2 FQNEAQ (reference sequence). With 7 bases clipped from V and 1 base from J, the junction kept 10 bases outside the gene matches. CDR3 size: 16 residues. The CDR3 coding sequence is TGTGCCAGCACTCCGCAGGGGGCGCGGGGCACAGATACGCAGTATTTT. Encoded protein: CASTPQGARGTDTQYF.

This clonotype was picked up a small number of times. The J gene is TRBJ1-6, the V gene TRBV2; TRBD1 matches 9 bases. CDR3 length: 14 amino acids. V lost 6 bases to trimming and J lost 10 bases; unmatched junction nucleotides: 7. Germline V gene sequence: CDR1 SNHLY, CDR2 FYNNEI. CDR3 sequence reads: CASRDDRGSSPLHF. CDR3 sequence (DNA): TGTGCCAGCAGAGACGACAGGGGGAGCTCACCCCTCCACTTT. The full variable domain, completed using reference TRBV2 and TRBJ1-6, is EPEVTQTPSHQVTQMGQEVILRCVPISNHLYFYWYRQILGQKVEFLVSFYNNEISEKSEIFDDQFSVERPDGSNFTLKIRSTKLEDSAMYFCASRDDRGSSPLHFGNGTRLTVT.

The chain recombines TRBV7-9 with TRBJ2-3; weak D call: TRBD2 (6 bases). This CDR3 has 13 residues. Trimming stripped 5 bases from V and 10 bases from J, with 16 bases between. Germline values: CDR1 SEHNR, CDR2 FQNEAQ (reference sequence). The CDR3 here is CASSLTSPPSQYF. CDR3 sequence (DNA): TGTGCCAGCAGCCTGACTAGTCCCCCGTCGCAGTATTTT.

The rearrangement links TRBV18 to TRBJ2-5; no definite D call. Germline CDR1 and CDR2: KGHSH and LQKENI. V gave up 5 bases and J gave up 0 bases, with 10 bases separating them. This CDR3 spans 14 amino acids. CDR3 protein: CASSFTNDQETQYF. The CDR3 coding sequence is TGTGCCAGCTCATTTACGAATGACCAAGAGACCCAGTACTTC.

The CDR3 coding sequence is TGTGCCAGCAGCCAAGAGCGGACAGGATATGGAAACACCATATATTTT. Translated: CASSQERTGYGNTIYF. The chain has TRBV4-2 and TRBJ1-3, with TRBD1 matching over 7 bases. The CDR3 consists of 16 residues. CDR1 and CDR2 (germline): LGHNA, YNFKEQ. V was pared by 0 bases and J by 3 bases, with 5 bases of the junction left unmatched.

This CDR3 is CASSYSTTSGSYEQYF. In nucleotides, the CDR3 is TGTGCCAGCAGTTACTCGACGACTAGCGGCTCCTACGAGCAGTACTTC. V is TRBV6-5 and J is TRBJ2-7; 9 positions agree with TRBD2. The germline CDR1 and CDR2 sequences are MNHEY and SVGAGI. CDR3 length: 16 residues. V trimming: 0 bases; J trimming: 0 bases; junction bases outside the gene matches: 3.

V gene TRBV2 combines with J gene TRBJ2-5, with 11 bases lining up with TRBD2. This CDR3 region has 16 residues. CDR1 SNHLY and CDR2 FYNNEI come from the germline V gene. V gave up 5 bases and J gave up 5 bases; unmatched junction bases: 10. CDR3 loop: CASSKGLAASSETQYF. In DNA, the CDR3 is TGTGCCAGCAGTAAGGGACTAGCGGCCTCTTCCGAGACCCAGTACTTC.

The chain uses TRBV6-1 and TRBJ1-1, with D uncertain. V lost 6 bases to trimming and J lost 1 base, with 12 bases between them. The CDR3 runs 14 residues. Germline V gives CDR1 MNHNS, CDR2 SASEGT. The CDR3 loop reads CASSERPRNTEAFF. The DNA for the CDR3 is TGTGCCAGCAGCGAGAGGCCGAGGAACACTGAAGCTTTCTTT.

This clonotype was observed a handful of times. J is TRBJ2-1 and V is TRBV11-3, with 7 bases aligning to TRBD2. There are 15 residues in the CDR3. Germline assignment: CDR1 SGHNT and CDR2 YENEEA. V shed 7 bases, J shed 7 bases, and the junction held 13 bases outside the gene matches. CDR3 protein: CASTALGERDNEQFF. CDR3 sequence (DNA): TGTGCCAGCACCGCACTGGGGGAGCGGGATAATGAGCAGTTCTTC.

The rearrangement joins TRBV7-6 to TRBJ2-5, with D unresolved. The CDR3 totals 13 residues. Germline loops: CDR1 SGHVS, CDR2 FNYEAQ. Trimming left V 4 bases short and J 0 bases short, with 6 bases between. The CDR3 is CASSSPNQETQYF. CDR3 nucleotide sequence: TGTGCCAGCAGCTCCCCCAACCAAGAGACCCAGTACTTC.

This clonotype was seen a few times. The chain combines TRBV7-9 with TRBJ1-1; D call uncertain. CDR3 length equals 12 residues. Germline CDR1 is SEHNR and CDR2 is FQNEAQ (reference sequence). The V end lost 4 bases, the J end lost 4 bases, and 7 bases lay between the germline ends. The CDR3 here is CASSSSGTEAFF. CDR3 bases: TGTGCCAGCAGCTCCAGTGGCACTGAAGCTTTCTTT. Drawing the rest from reference TRBV7-9 and TRBJ1-1, the complete variable domain is DTGVSQNPRHKITKRGQNVTFRCDPISEHNRLYWYRQTLGQGPEFLTYFQNEAQLEKSRLLSDRFSAERPKGSFSTLEIQRTEQGDSAMYLCASSSSGTEAFFGQGTRLTVV.

This clonotype was picked up a small number of times. V usage is TRBV6-2 or TRBV6-3 and J usage is TRBJ2-7; D is possibly TRBD1 (6 bases). The CDR3 is 14 amino acids. V lost 5 bases to trimming and J lost 2 bases, with 13 bases between them. The germline gives CDR1 MNHEY, CDR2 SVGEGT. The CDR3 DNA reads TGTGCCAGCAGTGACAGGAGAAATACCTACGAGCAGTACTTC. Its protein is CASSDRRNTYEQYF.

This chain connects TRBV29-1 to TRBJ2-7; 8 bases align to TRBD1. Trimming cost V 4 bases and J 2 bases; bases outside gene matches: 7. The CDR3 extends over 14 amino acids. Germline CDR1 and CDR2: SQVTM and ANQGSEA. CDR3 coding DNA: TGCAGCGTTGTGAGTCCGGACAGGGCCTACGAGCAGTACTTC. It encodes CSVVSPDRAYEQYF.

This clonotype was seen more than once but under ten times. The chain links TRBV7-8 to TRBJ1-3, with D maybe TRBD1 (6 bases). Germline CDR1 reads SGHVS; CDR2 reads FQNEAQ. V was cut by 2 bases and J by 2 bases, with 19 bases left in between. CDR3 length: 18 amino acids. In DNA form, the CDR3 reads TGTGCCAGCAGCTTACTCCCAGGGTCAGGGGAACCTGGAAACACCATATATTTT. Residues: CASSLLPGSGEPGNTIYF.

This clonotype was seen only a few times. This chain links TRBV7-3 with TRBJ2-3; D possibly uses TRBD1 or TRBD2 (6 bases each). The V gene's germline CDR1 is SGHTA and CDR2 FQGTGA. The CDR3 is 12 amino acids. Deletions cut 5 bases from V and 6 bases from J, with 9 bases between. The CDR3 nucleotides read TGTGCCAGCAGCAAAGGGGGGGATACGCAGTATTTT. It specifies CASSKGGDTQYF.

This clonotype was seen a handful of times. The genes are TRBV11-2 and TRBJ2-1; 8 bases map to TRBD1. With V trimmed by 5 bases and J by 14 bases, 14 bases remained unmatched. The CDR3 is made up of 14 amino acids. In germline, CDR1 is SGHAT, CDR2 FQNNGV. As DNA, the CDR3 is TGTGCCAGCAGCCCATACGTCAGGGGGCGTATAGAGTTCTTC. It is translated as CASSPYVRGRIEFF.

The rearrangement joins TRBV10-3 to TRBJ2-3, with TRBD2 matching over 16 bases. The CDR3 consists of 19 residues. The J segment lost 2 bases and the V segment lost 7 bases, leaving 12 bases of the junction unmatched. Looked up from germline, CDR1 is ENHRY and CDR2 is SYGVKD. The CDR3 region has the DNA TGTGCCATCAACGCCGGGACTAGCGGGAGGGAGGGGGCCACAGATACGCAGTATTTT. Its protein is CAINAGTSGREGATDTQYF.

CDR3 sequence: CASSILDDRAYEQYF. The CDR3 DNA sequence: TGTGCCAGCAGCATTTTGGACGACAGGGCCTACGAGCAGTACTTC. The chain carries TRBV9 and TRBJ2-7, with 7 nucleotides matching TRBD1. The CDR3 has 15 amino acids. Germline CDR1 reads SGDLS; CDR2 reads YYNGEE. Unmatched junction bases numbered 9, after V lost 4 bases and J lost 2 bases.

As regards this clonotype: A much larger clonotype is one base distant, so this may be a read error. This sequence joins TRBV9 and TRBJ2-6, with unresolved D. The CDR3 runs to 13 residues. The V gene's germline CDR1 is SGDLS and CDR2 YYNGEE. V lost 5 bases to trimming and J lost 0 bases, with 3 bases between them. This CDR3 is CASRYSGANVLTF. CDR3 coding DNA: TGTGCCAGCAGATACTCTGGGGCCAACGTCCTGACTTTC. The full variable domain, with the rest looked up from reference TRBV9 and TRBJ2-6, is DSGVTQTPKHLITATGQRVTLRCSPRSGDLSVYWYQQSLDQGLQFLIQYYNGEERAKGNILERFSAQQFPDLHSELNLSSLELGDSALYFCASRYSGANVLTFGAGSRLTVL.

V gene TRBV4-1 combines with J gene TRBJ2-1, with D tentatively TRBD1 (6 bases). Between the trimmed V and J ends, which lost 3 bases and 5 bases, there was a span of 20 bases. CDR1 MGHRA and CDR2 YSYEKL come from the germline V gene. The CDR3 runs 17 residues. As DNA, the CDR3 is TGCGCCAGCAGCCAGCTTGTTCCGACAGGAGGCGACAATGAGCAGTTCTTC. Protein product: CASSQLVPTGGDNEQFF.

This clonotype was seen a handful of times. The chain is built from TRBV7-2 and TRBJ2-5; no clear D. This CDR3 is built from 13 residues. V gave up 5 bases and J gave up 5 bases, with 12 bases separating them. Germline V gene lookup returns CDR1 SGHTA and CDR2 FQGNSA. The CDR3 spells CASSPVSGETQYF. CDR3 nucleotide sequence: TGTGCCAGCAGCCCGGTCTCCGGGGAGACCCAGTACTTC. The whole variable domain, filled in from reference TRBV7-2 and TRBJ2-5, reads GAGVSQSPSNKVTEKGKDVELRCDPISGHTALYWYRQSLGQGLEFLIYFQGNSAPDKSGLPSDRFSAERTGGSVSTLTIQRTQQEDSAVYLCASSPVSGETQYFGPGTRLLVL.

V usage is TRBV6-6 and J usage is TRBJ2-1; TRBD2 matches 10 bases. Germline CDR1 MNHNY, CDR2 SVGAGI (reference sequence). Unmatched junction bases numbered 6, after V lost 4 bases and J lost 0 bases. The CDR3 is 17 residues long. The CDR3 spells CASSLGLAPSSYNEQFF. CDR3 sequence (DNA): TGTGCCAGCAGTTTGGGACTAGCGCCCAGCTCCTACAATGAGCAGTTCTTC.